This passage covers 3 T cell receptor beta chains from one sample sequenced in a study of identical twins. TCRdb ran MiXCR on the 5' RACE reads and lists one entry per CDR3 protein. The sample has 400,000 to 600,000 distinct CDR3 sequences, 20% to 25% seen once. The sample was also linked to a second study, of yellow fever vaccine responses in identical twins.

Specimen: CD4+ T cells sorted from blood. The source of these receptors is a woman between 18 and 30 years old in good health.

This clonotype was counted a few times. The CDR3 DNA reads as TGTGCCAGCAGCTTAGGCTGGGGACGGGGCCATTCACCCCTCCACTTT. Amino acids: CASSLGWGRGHSPLHF. The chain combines TRBV7-9 with TRBJ1-6, with D possibly TRBD1 on 5 matching bases. Germline loops: CDR1 SEHNR, CDR2 FQNEAQ (reference sequence). Trimming took off 1 base at V and 8 bases at J, with 15 bases between the two ends. This CDR3 is built from 16 residues.

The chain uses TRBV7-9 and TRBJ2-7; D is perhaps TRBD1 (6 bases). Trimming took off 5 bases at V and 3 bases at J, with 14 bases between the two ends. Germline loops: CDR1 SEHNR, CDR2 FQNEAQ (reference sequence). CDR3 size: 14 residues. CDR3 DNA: TGTGCCAGCAGCCCTGGACAGAGAAACTACGAGCAGTACTTC. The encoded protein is CASSPGQRNYEQYF.

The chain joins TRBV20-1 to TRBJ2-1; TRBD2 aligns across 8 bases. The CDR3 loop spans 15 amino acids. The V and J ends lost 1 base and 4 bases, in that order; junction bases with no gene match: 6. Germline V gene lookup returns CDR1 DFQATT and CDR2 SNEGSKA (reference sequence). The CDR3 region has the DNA TGCAGTGCTAGAGCTACCAGCGGGAGTTACAATGAGCAGTTCTTC. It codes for CSARATSGSYNEQFF.